This TCR beta chain is from a study of blood T cell repertoires in COVID-19. Turning to the study itself: The United States, Italy and Spain supplied acute and convalescent COVID-19 samples. From T cells, B-cell-depleted T cells, or PBMCs came the material, which was cDNA or gDNA.

V was trimmed by 5 bases and J by 6 bases, leaving 11 bases between them. This CDR3 has 12 residues. Germline CDR1 and CDR2: MNHEY and SVGAGI. Original analysis: Reference gene primer amplification in the assay estimated nucleated cell counts. Using immunoSEQ multiplex PCR, the repertoire was profiled, and TCRdb retains in-frame clones only, with some absent. V, J and clone size reflect that table, while D and trimming were determined from the DNA. This sample has about 140,000 clones; about 86% occur once, and the top ten carry 8.2%. Sample: peripheral blood. The chain links TRBV6-5 to TRBJ2-7; D perhaps matches TRBD2 (5 bases). The source of this sequence is a woman in her sixties or seventies with acute or convalescent COVID-19. CDR3 in DNA: TGTGCCAGCAGTCCCGGAGGTCCCGAGCAGTACTTC. This codes for CASSPGGPEQYF.